This passage covers 31 T cell receptor beta chains from one sample sequenced in a study of cytomegalovirus exposure and HLA in healthy donors. Use of 60 Vbeta and 13 Jbeta primers characterized the PCR. Data came from immunoSEQ multiplex PCR; TCRdb stores just in-frame clones and leaves some out. The table has about 160,000 clones, around 88% seen once; the top ten hold 0.65% to 0.9%. Sequenced: PBMCs. These receptors were obtained from a woman aged 30 to 39 in good health and CMV-seronegative.

V and J are TRBV6-6 and TRBJ2-2, with 9 bases identical to TRBD2. From germline, CDR1 is MNHNY and CDR2 SVGAGI (reference sequence). The J segment lost 5 bases and the V segment lost 5 bases, leaving 9 bases of the junction unmatched. The length of the CDR3 is 16 residues. The CDR3 region is CASSARSSGVTGELFF. CDR3 DNA: TGTGCCAGCAGTGCCCGGTCTAGCGGGGTAACCGGGGAGCTGTTTTTT.

This chain connects TRBV19 to TRBJ2-7, with 8 bases that match TRBD1. The CDR3 loop spans 17 amino acids. Germline values: CDR1 LNHDA, CDR2 SQIVND (reference sequence). The V gene end was trimmed by 4 bases and the J gene end by 0 bases; junction bases not matched to a gene: 11. CDR3 amino acids: CASSTGARQGASYEQYF. The CDR3, as DNA: TGTGCCAGTAGTACGGGTGCGCGGCAGGGGGCCTCCTACGAGCAGTACTTC.

This clone was counted a single time. This chain links TRBV19 with TRBJ1-5; 10 nucleotides line up with TRBD1. The germline V gene encodes CDR1 LNHDA and CDR2 SQIVND (reference sequence). The trim removed 5 bases at V and 6 bases at J, leaving 13 bases unmatched. The CDR3 extends over 17 amino acids. The CDR3 sequence is CASSPNRSGTGVQPQHF. CDR3 DNA: TGTGCCAGTAGTCCCAACAGGTCCGGGACAGGGGTTCAGCCCCAGCATTTT.

This chain joins TRBV7-9 and TRBJ2-1; the match to TRBD2 covers 7 bases. Unmatched junction bases numbered 7, after V lost 5 bases and J lost 0 bases. Germline V gene lookup returns CDR1 SEHNR and CDR2 FQNEAQ (reference sequence). The CDR3 covers 16 residues. The CDR3, as DNA: TGTGCCAGCAGCACCCCTACGGGAGGCTCCTACAATGAGCAGTTCTTC. This codes for CASSTPTGGSYNEQFF.

The V and J genes are TRBV4-1 and TRBJ2-7, with D possibly being TRBD1 (6 bases). CDR3 length: 15 residues. Trimming took 4 bases from V and 0 from J, leaving 13 bases between them. CDR1 is MGHRA and CDR2 is YSYEKL in the germline V gene. CDR3 sequence: CASSLVDRDSYEQYF. CDR3 DNA: TGCGCCAGCAGCCTCGTGGACAGAGACTCCTACGAGCAGTACTTC.

This chain connects TRBV5-1 to TRBJ2-7; the match to TRBD2 covers 10 bases. From germline, CDR1 is SGHRS and CDR2 YFSETQ. Trimming at V came to 3 bases and at J to 0 bases, leaving 6 bases not matched to a gene. The CDR3 loop spans 16 amino acids. Here the CDR3 reads CASSSVSGGASYEQYF. The DNA of the CDR3 is TGCGCCAGCAGCTCCGTCAGCGGGGGGGCCTCCTACGAGCAGTACTTC. Filled out from reference TRBV5-1 and TRBJ2-7, the complete variable domain reads KAGVTQTPRYLIKTRGQQVTLSCSPISGHRSVSWYQQTPGQGLQFLFEYFSETQRNKGNFPGRFSGRQFSNSRSEMNVSTLELGDSALYLCASSSVSGGASYEQYFGPGTRLTVT.

This clone was seen a single time. This chain uses TRBV7-9 with TRBJ2-3; possibly TRBD2 for D (7 bases). Per germline, CDR1 SEHNR and CDR2 FQNEAQ (reference sequence). With 2 bases removed from V and 2 bases from J, the gap between germline ends came to 11 bases. This CDR3 comprises 15 residues. In DNA, the CDR3 is TGTGCCAGCAGCTTACGGGGGGCCATCACAGATACGCAGTATTTT. Amino acid sequence: CASSLRGAITDTQYF.

The chain links TRBV19 to TRBJ1-2; D is perhaps TRBD1 (6 bases). The V end lost 3 bases, the J end lost 6 bases, and 17 bases lay between the germline ends. The CDR3 contains 15 residues. From germline, CDR1 is LNHDA and CDR2 SQIVND (reference sequence). CDR3 DNA: TGTGCCAGTAGTATCACCGCGAGGGGGTCGGATGGCTACACCTTC. It yields the protein CASSITARGSDGYTF.

This chain's CDR3 is CASSSLQENTEAFF. The CDR3 bases are TGTGCCAGCAGCTCCCTACAGGAGAACACTGAAGCTTTCTTT. The V gene is TRBV11-2, the J gene TRBJ1-1, with D maybe TRBD1 (5 bases). The CDR3 contains 14 residues. Germline V gene data show CDR1 as SGHAT and CDR2 as FQNNGV. Trimming stripped 4 bases from V and 1 base from J, with 10 bases between.

This chain connects TRBV6-5 to TRBJ1-2, with 7 positions matching TRBD1. V lost 10 bases to trimming and J lost 8 bases; unmatched junction nucleotides: 4. This CDR3 contains 10 residues. Germline CDR1 is MNHEY and CDR2 is SVGAGI. CDR3 sequence (DNA): TGTGCCACCCTCAGGGGGGGCTACACCTTC. Its protein is CATLRGGYTF.

The V call is TRBV30, the J call TRBJ1-5; 7 bases are shared with TRBD1. V was pared by 4 bases and J by 4 bases, with 4 bases of the junction left unmatched. The CDR3 runs to 13 residues. CDR1 is GTSNPN, CDR2 SVGIG, per germline (reference sequence). CDR3 nucleotide sequence: TGTGCCTGGAATACCAGGGGGAATCAGCCCCAGCATTTT. Translating gives CAWNTRGNQPQHF.

The chain joins TRBV7-2 to TRBJ2-7, with 12 bases matching TRBD2. The CDR3 is 15 residues long. V was pared by 3 bases and J by 3 bases, with 3 bases of the junction left unmatched. The germline gives CDR1 SGHTA, CDR2 FQGNSA. CDR3 sequence: CASSFTLAGGYEQYF. DNA of the CDR3: TGTGCCAGCAGCTTCACACTAGCGGGGGGCTACGAGCAGTACTTC.

As DNA, the CDR3 is TGTGCCAGCAGCTTAAAAGGGGAGGGCACTGAAGCTTTCTTT. Its translation is CASSLKGEGTEAFF. The rearrangement joins TRBV7-8 to TRBJ1-1, with TRBD1 as a possible D gene (5 bases). This CDR3 is built from 14 residues. Germline CDR1 reads SGHVS; CDR2 reads FQNEAQ. V lost 2 bases and J 4 bases, leaving 11 bases between the germline ends.

This clone was counted a few times. The chain combines TRBV6-6 with TRBJ2-7; TRBD1 matches at 9 bases. Per the germline V gene, CDR1 is MNHNY and CDR2 is SVGAGI (reference sequence). The CDR3 has 14 residues. The junction had 7 bases not matched to a gene; V was cut back by 8 bases and J by 2 bases. This CDR3 reads CASVGTGRTYEQYF. The CDR3 DNA follows: TGTGCCAGCGTGGGGACAGGGAGGACCTACGAGCAGTACTTC.

The chain joins TRBV2 to TRBJ1-5; TRBD1 matches at 9 bases. Germline V gives CDR1 SNHLY, CDR2 FYNNEI. Trimming took 4 bases from V and 5 from J; bases not matched to a gene: 6. The CDR3 is made up of 15 amino acids. The CDR3 is CASSVTGQGYQPQHF. In nucleotides, the CDR3 is TGTGCCAGCAGTGTAACGGGACAGGGCTATCAGCCCCAGCATTTT.

The chain carries TRBV28 and TRBJ1-5, with D uncertain. V was shortened by 4 bases and J by 1 base, with 8 bases between the two germline ends. Germline V gives CDR1 MDHEN, CDR2 SYDVKM. This CDR3 is built from 14 residues. CDR3 residues: CASSYRRSNQPQHF. The CDR3 coding sequence is TGTGCCAGCAGTTATAGGCGGAGCAATCAGCCCCAGCATTTT.

This sequence joins TRBV5-1 and TRBJ1-4; 9 nucleotides align to TRBD1. This CDR3 contains 15 residues. Germline V gives CDR1 SGHRS, CDR2 YFSETQ. V gave up 1 base and J gave up 8 bases; unmatched junction bases: 6. CDR3 DNA: TGCGCCAGCAGCTTGACAGGGGGCTATTCGGAAAAACTGTTTTTT. Protein: CASSLTGGYSEKLFF.

The J gene is TRBJ2-3, the V gene TRBV5-1, with a tentative D call TRBD1 (6 bases). Germline values: CDR1 SGHRS, CDR2 YFSETQ. This CDR3 is built from 12 residues. Trimming removed 5 bases at V and 4 bases at J, with 8 bases between. CDR3 in amino acids: CASSEGADTQYF. CDR3 nucleotides: TGCGCCAGCAGTGAGGGGGCAGATACGCAGTATTTT.

The genes are TRBV5-4 and TRBJ2-1; the match to TRBD2 covers 16 bases. The trim removed 3 bases at V and 7 bases at J, leaving 7 bases unmatched. Germline lookup yields CDR1 SGHNT and CDR2 YYREEE (reference sequence). There are 17 residues in the CDR3. DNA of the CDR3: TGTGCCAGCAGCTCCCCCGGGACTAGCGGGGGGGCGAATGAGCAGTTCTTC. Amino acids: CASSSPGTSGGANEQFF.

This chain links TRBV19 with TRBJ1-5; 11 positions agree with TRBD1. The CDR3 runs 17 residues. V was clipped by 2 bases and J by 1 base; unmatched bases: 4. CDR1 is LNHDA, CDR2 SQIVND, per germline (reference sequence). CDR3 sequence: CASSIRGTGGSNQPQHF. In DNA, the CDR3 is TGTGCCAGTAGTATACGTGGGACAGGGGGAAGCAATCAGCCCCAGCATTTT.

The chain couples TRBV5-3 to TRBJ2-7; D is possibly TRBD1 (6 bases). TRBV5-3 is given ORF status, its function remaining uncertain. Trimming removed 8 bases from V and 0 bases from J, with 21 bases in between. This CDR3 contains 16 residues. The CDR3 is CARRNWLGADSYEQYF. Written as DNA, the CDR3 is TGTGCCAGGCGCAACTGGCTGGGGGCAGACTCCTACGAGCAGTACTTC.

CDR3 bases: TGTGCCAGCAGCTTAGATGACTCCGAGCAGTACTTC. It codes for CASSLDDSEQYF. The rearrangement links TRBV11-3 to TRBJ2-7; no clear D. Germline values: CDR1 SGHNT, CDR2 YENEEA. V lost 0 bases and J 6 bases, leaving 6 bases between the germline ends. The CDR3 is 12 amino acids.

The chain carries TRBV29-1 and TRBJ2-5; 11 positions match TRBD1. Trimming at V came to 2 bases and at J to 5 bases, leaving 10 bases not matched to a gene. This CDR3 has 16 amino acids. From germline, CDR1 is SQVTM and CDR2 ANQGSEA. DNA for the CDR3: TGCAGCGTTGAAACGGCCGGACAGGGGGCTTGGGAGACCCAGTACTTC. This sequence encodes CSVETAGQGAWETQYF.

This clone has only a few counts. The chain combines TRBV10-1 with TRBJ1-4, with 7 bases identical to TRBD1. The CDR3 is made up of 14 amino acids. The V segment lost 5 bases and the J segment 6 bases; nucleotides outside the gene matches: 6. Germline-derived CDR1 and CDR2 are WNHNN and SYGVQD (reference sequence). CDR3 sequence reads: CASSNDRVDEKLFF. In DNA form, the CDR3 reads TGCGCCAGCAGTAACGACAGGGTGGATGAAAAACTGTTTTTT.

This clone was observed a single time. The chain employs TRBV7-9 and TRBJ1-2; 11 nucleotides agree with TRBD1. Trimming removed 5 bases from V and 7 bases from J; junction bases left unmatched: 9. The CDR3 consists of 15 residues. CDR1 is SEHNR, CDR2 FQNEAQ, per germline (reference sequence). The DNA of the CDR3 is TGTGCCAGCAGCGCCCAAACGGGACAGGGGGTTGGCTACACCTTC. It yields the protein CASSAQTGQGVGYTF.

This sequence joins TRBV11-3 and TRBJ1-1; D might be TRBD1 (6 bases). With 3 bases removed from V and 8 bases from J, the gap between germline ends came to 13 bases. This CDR3 is built from 13 residues. CDR1 and CDR2 from the germline V gene are SGHNT and YENEEA. The CDR3 DNA reads as TGTGCCAGCAGCTTTTCGGGACAAACCGAAGCTTTCTTT. This codes for CASSFSGQTEAFF. The entire variable domain, with the rest obtained from reference TRBV11-3 and TRBJ1-1, is as follows: EAGVVQSPRYKIIEKKQPVAFWCNPISGHNTLYWYLQNLGQGPELLIRYENEEAVDDSQLPKDRFSAERLKGVDSTLKIQPAELGDSAVYLCASSFSGQTEAFFGQGTRLTVV.

This clone came up once. V is TRBV7-9 and J is TRBJ2-5, with 7 nucleotides matching TRBD2. The DNA end lines up better with TRBJ2-7; the J call may be wrong. Looked up from germline, CDR1 is SEHNR and CDR2 is FQNEAQ (reference sequence). The CDR3 consists of 13 residues. The CDR3 nucleotides read TGTGCCAGCAGCCCCTCGGGAGGTTCCGAGCAGTACTTC. It is translated as CASSPSGGSEQYF.

This chain connects TRBV4-1 to TRBJ2-2; TRBD2 matches at 7 bases. Germline V CDR1 and CDR2: MGHRA, YSYEKL. This CDR3 is built from 20 residues. J was trimmed by 4 bases and V by 5 bases; bases with no gene match: 22. As DNA, the CDR3 is TGCGCCAGCAGCTTTACCCCGGGACTAAGATTACCCCCGTCCACCGGGGAGCTGTTTTTT. Translated: CASSFTPGLRLPPSTGELFF.

This chain joins TRBV18 and TRBJ1-1; 7 nucleotides line up with TRBD1. V lost 6 bases, J lost 1 base, and 11 bases stayed unmatched. CDR1 is KGHSH and CDR2 is LQKENI in the germline V gene. CDR3 length: 16 residues. CDR3 protein: CASSKGAALGNTEAFF. The CDR3, as DNA: TGTGCCAGCTCCAAGGGGGCAGCCCTTGGGAACACTGAAGCTTTCTTT.

The chain links TRBV28 to TRBJ2-7, with D tentatively TRBD2 (5 bases). The CDR3 is 15 amino acids. Germline V lookup: CDR1 MDHEN, CDR2 SYDVKM. V was trimmed by 6 bases and J by 4 bases, leaving 19 bases between them. The CDR3 DNA is TGTGCCAGCAGCCCCGGTGAGGGCCACCCTTACGAGCAGTACTTC. As protein: CASSPGEGHPYEQYF.

The chain combines TRBV10-1 with TRBJ2-3; D is uncertain. CDR1 is WNHNN, CDR2 SYGVQD, per germline (reference sequence). With 2 bases removed from V and 0 bases from J, the gap between germline ends came to 3 bases. CDR3 length: 13 residues. The CDR3 sequence: CASSETSTDTQYF. Here the CDR3 DNA reads TGCGCCAGCAGTGAGACTAGCACAGATACGCAGTATTTT.